A single sample is the source of the 14 T cell receptor beta chains below, sequenced in a study of cytotoxic CD8 clonotypes in ibrutinib-treated CLL. Measured with immunoSEQ multiplex PCR; TCRdb has only the in-frame clones, and not every one. Of fewer than 200,000 clones in the sample, under 90% were seen once. The material sequenced was PBMCs, taken after 24 months of ibrutinib treatment. Receptors were obtained from a human donor with chronic lymphocytic leukemia.

V is TRBV5-5 and J is TRBJ2-5; 7 nucleotides agree with TRBD1. The germline CDR1 and CDR2 sequences are SGHKS and YYEKEE (reference sequence). The CDR3 has 14 residues. Trimming took 3 bases from V and 3 from J; bases not matched to a gene: 5. The CDR3 region is CASSSAGTEETQYF. CDR3 nucleotides: TGTGCCAGCAGCTCTGCCGGGACAGAAGAGACCCAGTACTTC.

V usage is TRBV30 and J usage is TRBJ1-2, with TRBD1 identical over 9 bases. Germline loops: CDR1 GTSNPN, CDR2 SVGIG (reference sequence). The CDR3 is 15 residues long. J lost 4 bases, V lost 0 bases, and 6 bases had no gene match. This chain's CDR3 is CAWSVGTGLLYGYTF. CDR3 in DNA: TGTGCCTGGAGTGTAGGGACAGGGCTACTCTATGGCTACACCTTC.

The chain couples TRBV7-2 to TRBJ1-2; a weak D match, TRBD1 (5 bases). V was clipped by 5 bases and J by 6 bases, with 16 bases between them. CDR3 length: 14 residues. The germline CDR1 and CDR2 sequences are SGHTA and FQGNSA. The CDR3, as DNA: TGTGCCAGCAGCGACCGGGGGAGGGCACATGGCTACACCTTC. Protein product: CASSDRGRAHGYTF.

V gene TRBV7-9 combines with J gene TRBJ2-1, with 7 bases identical to TRBD2. After removal of 3 bases from V and 6 bases from J, the junction contained 8 bases not matched to a gene. CDR3 size: 15 residues. Germline-derived CDR1 and CDR2 are SEHNR and FQNEAQ (reference sequence). The CDR3 DNA is TGTGCCAGCAGCTTTAGGGAGGGGATCTTCAATGAGCAGTTCTTC. Amino acid sequence: CASSFREGIFNEQFF.

The sample holds one count of this clone. V is TRBV30 and J is TRBJ2-7, with 8 bases matching TRBD1. The V gene end was trimmed by 0 bases and the J gene end by 2 bases; junction bases not matched to a gene: 9. The CDR3 totals 16 residues. CDR1 and CDR2 (germline): GTSNPN, SVGIG (reference sequence). CDR3 amino acids: CAWSVPSRTGTYEQYF. In nucleotides, the CDR3 is TGTGCCTGGAGTGTACCTTCCCGGACAGGGACCTACGAGCAGTACTTC.

The CDR3 loop is CASSFRGGRISGNTIYF. The CDR3 DNA is TGTGCCAGTAGTTTCCGAGGGGGAAGGATCTCTGGAAACACCATATATTTT. The chain uses TRBV19 and TRBJ1-3; maybe TRBD1 (6 bases). Germline V gene lookup returns CDR1 LNHDA and CDR2 SQIVND (reference sequence). The CDR3 covers 17 residues. V lost 5 bases and J 0 bases, leaving 17 bases between the germline ends.

The chain has TRBV6-1 and TRBJ2-5; no clear D. The germline V gene has CDR1 MNHNS and CDR2 SASEGT. Trimming removed 1 base from V and 6 bases from J, with 15 bases in between. The CDR3 loop spans 15 amino acids. In nucleotides, the CDR3 is TGTGCCAGCAGTGAAGGGTGGGATTCCAAGAAGACCCAGTACTTC. This translates into CASSEGWDSKKTQYF.

The chain links TRBV18 to TRBJ1-2; 8 bases are shared with TRBD1. Germline CDR1 and CDR2: KGHSH and LQKENI. The length of the CDR3 is 15 residues. V shed 3 bases, J shed 0 bases, and the junction held 3 bases outside the gene matches. The DNA for the CDR3 is TGTGCCAGCTCACCCATGGGACAGGCTAACTATGGCTACACCTTC. It codes for CASSPMGQANYGYTF.

This clone came up many times. This chain joins TRBV6-1 and TRBJ1-2, with D possibly matching TRBD1 (5 bases). The CDR3 loop spans 14 amino acids. Trimming shortened V by 3 bases and J by 0 bases, and 8 bases separated the two germline ends. Per germline, CDR1 MNHNS and CDR2 SASEGT. The CDR3, as DNA: TGTGCCAGCAGTGATGGGGGAGCTAACTATGGCTACACCTTC. This translates into CASSDGGANYGYTF.

The chain combines TRBV28 with TRBJ2-7, with D possibly matching TRBD2 (6 bases). This CDR3 has 15 amino acids. With 5 bases removed from V and 3 bases from J, the gap between germline ends came to 17 bases. Germline CDR1 MDHEN, CDR2 SYDVKM. The CDR3: CASSGGIGVGYEQYF. The CDR3 coding sequence is TGTGCCAGCAGTGGGGGGATCGGTGTTGGCTACGAGCAGTACTTC.

The CDR3 coding sequence is TGCGCCAGCAGCCGGAAGTCGGCCATAGCGGGGGGGTCCTACAATGAGCAGTTCTTC. This codes for CASSRKSAIAGGSYNEQFF. The gene calls are TRBV4-3 and TRBJ2-1; 11 bases match TRBD2. Per the germline V gene, CDR1 is LGHNA and CDR2 is YSLEER. The CDR3 has 19 amino acids. V gave up 4 bases and J gave up 1 base; unmatched junction bases: 12.

The chain carries TRBV6-5 and TRBJ1-6, with a possible D match to TRBD1 (5 bases). V lost 8 bases to trimming and J lost 9 bases, with 17 bases between them. CDR1 and CDR2 from the germline V gene are MNHEY and SVGAGI. The CDR3 sequence is 14 residues long. The CDR3 loop is CASWRAGPSSPLHF. CDR3 DNA sequence: TGTGCCAGCTGGCGAGCGGGACCTTCTTCACCCCTCCACTTT.

The rearrangement links TRBV30 to TRBJ1-2; D is undetermined. CDR3 length: 12 residues. V lost 6 bases and J lost 3, with 11 bases in between. The germline CDR1 and CDR2 sequences are GTSNPN and SVGIG (reference sequence). CDR3 residues: CACWAADYGYTF. CDR3 DNA: TGTGCCTGTTGGGCGGCAGACTATGGCTACACCTTC.

The CDR3 spells CASSLTRVTYQETQYF. As DNA, the CDR3 is TGTGCCAGCAGCTTAACGCGGGTGACGTACCAAGAGACCCAGTACTTC. The gene calls are TRBV5-6 and TRBJ2-5; the D gene is possibly TRBD2 (5 bases). CDR3 length: 16 residues. The germline gives CDR1 SGHDT, CDR2 YYEEEE. V shed 2 bases and J shed 0 bases, with 14 bases lying between them.